Described below is a single TCR beta chain sequence and its context. Its target is unknown. The data were obtained in a study of CD8+ T cells in alopecia areata. cDNA reverse transcribed from extracted RNA served as the sequencing template. Clones were read by immunoSEQ multiplex PCR, and TCRdb kept only the in-frame ones, dropping some. The data contain approximately 100,000 clones, 50% to 60% of them singletons. This CDR3 has 12 amino acids. Trimming took 5 bases from V and 6 from J, leaving 9 bases between them. Germline V gene data show CDR1 as LNHDA and CDR2 as SQIVND (reference sequence). General observations from the study: Scalp lesions, especially in alopecia totalis/universalis, had higher clonality than normal scalp. Among the cells sequenced in scalp samples are also the resident alphabeta T cells of normal skin.

Treatment here: oral pan-JAK inhibitor, 5-10 mg twice daily. Both peripheral blood and punch biopsies of lesional scalp skin were obtained from patients who had alopecia areata. This sequence joins TRBV19 and TRBJ2-3, with a weak D call TRBD1 (5 bases). The sequence derives from a human donor with alopecia areata. The specimen was CD8+ T cells sorted from blood, collected at approximately week 60, from a patient treated with tofacitinib. The DNA for the CDR3 is TGTGCCAGTAGTCCTAACAGGGATACGCAGTATTTT. This translates into CASSPNRDTQYF.